The 13 T cell receptor beta chains reported below all come from one sample, sequenced in a study of human T cells and chemical hapten exposure. TCRdb re-derived calls from the RACE reads in MiXCR, one entry per CDR3 protein. Here the sample spans roughly 56,000 distinct CDR3 sequences, more than 9% being singletons. Time point reported: pre-sensitization, week 0. Documented treatment: therapeutic diphenylcyclopropenone sensitization with weekly scalp DPC. Unseparated into fractions, whole blood served as the source from which total RNA was extracted. Sequences were derived from whole blood, sampled in connection with sensitization to the hapten diphenylcyclopropenone (DPC). The receptors were gathered from a young woman with alopecia areata. Some clones in this sample may be carry-over from other donors' samples.

There are a few counts of this clonotype. The rearrangement uses TRBV3-1 and TRBJ2-6; D may be TRBD2 (5 bases). Trimming pared 2 bases from V and 1 base from J, leaving 12 bases between. The CDR3 is 17 amino acids. CDR1 LGHDT and CDR2 YNNKEL come from the germline V gene (reference sequence). CDR3 in amino acids: CASSQTGVGSGANVLTF. CDR3 DNA sequence: TGTGCCAGCAGCCAAACCGGGGTCGGTTCTGGGGCCAACGTCCTGACTTTC.

At least ten counts were recorded for this clonotype. V usage is TRBV11-2 and J usage is TRBJ1-4, with 9 positions matching TRBD1. Germline assignment: CDR1 SGHAT and CDR2 FQNNGV. The V segment lost 1 base and the J segment 5 bases; nucleotides outside the gene matches: 2. There are 15 residues in the CDR3. In DNA, the CDR3 is TGTGCCAGCAGCTTAGGGGACAGGGTAAATGAAAAACTGTTTTTT. Protein sequence: CASSLGDRVNEKLFF.

This clonotype was counted many times. This sequence joins TRBV6-1 and TRBJ1-5; D is undetermined. There are 12 residues in the CDR3. The V end was cut by 6 bases, the J end by 4 bases, with 7 bases between. Germline V lookup: CDR1 MNHNS, CDR2 SASEGT. The CDR3 spells CASSHRNQPQHF. Here the CDR3 DNA reads TGTGCCAGCAGCCACCGTAATCAGCCCCAGCATTTT.

This clonotype was counted a few times. The chain has TRBV4-3 and TRBJ1-4, with no clear D. CDR1 LGHNA and CDR2 YSLEER come from the germline V gene. Trimming left V 3 bases short and J 4 bases short, with 21 bases between. The CDR3 is 18 amino acids. The CDR3 nucleotides are TGCGCCAGCAGCCACCACCCCCGTGAGGGCCCCGTTAATGAAAAACTGTTTTTT. This translates into CASSHHPREGPVNEKLFF.

The V and J genes are TRBV27 and TRBJ1-1; TRBD1 aligns across 9 bases. V lost 8 bases and J lost 5; bases outside the gene matches: 3. The germline gives CDR1 MNHEY, CDR2 SMNVEV (reference sequence). CDR3 size: 12 residues. The CDR3 loop reads CASWTGATEAFF. CDR3 DNA sequence: TGTGCCAGCTGGACAGGGGCAACTGAAGCTTTCTTT.

This clonotype was detected ten times or more. The chain couples TRBV20-1 to TRBJ2-6; no reliable D call. V was shortened by 3 bases and J by 2 bases, with 5 bases between the two germline ends. Germline CDR1 is DFQATT and CDR2 is SNEGSKA (reference sequence). CDR3 length: 13 amino acids. As DNA, the CDR3 is TGCAGTGCTAGTCGGGCTGGGGCCAACGTCCTGACTTTC. Translated: CSASRAGANVLTF.

This clonotype was observed many times. The chain combines TRBV18 with TRBJ1-2; D possibly corresponds to TRBD1 (5 bases). Trimming cost V 5 bases and J 0 bases, with 13 bases left between them. The CDR3 extends over 15 amino acids. Germline V gene lookup returns CDR1 KGHSH and CDR2 LQKENI. The CDR3 loop is CASSIGTDPNYGYTF. The CDR3 nucleotides read TGTGCCAGCTCAATCGGGACTGATCCTAACTATGGCTACACCTTC.

This clonotype was found many times. This chain joins TRBV5-1 and TRBJ1-1; D remains ambiguous. V lost 0 bases, J lost 0 bases, and 12 bases lay in between. The germline CDR1 and CDR2 sequences are SGHRS and YFSETQ. This CDR3 spans 16 amino acids. CDR3 nucleotides: TGCGCCAGCAGCTTGGGATCATCGCCCATGAACACTGAAGCTTTCTTT. Translating gives CASSLGSSPMNTEAFF.

This clonotype appeared a few times. The V and J genes are TRBV6-2 or TRBV6-3 and TRBJ2-3; D ambiguous. Between the trimmed V and J ends, which lost 5 bases and 6 bases, there was a span of 9 bases. Germline CDR1 is MNHEY and CDR2 is SVGEGT. This CDR3 is built from 12 residues. The CDR3 sequence is CASSPASDTQYF. The CDR3 coding sequence is TGTGCCAGCAGTCCGGCATCGGATACGCAGTATTTT.

This clonotype was seen ten or more times. The V call is TRBV5-1, the J call TRBJ1-6; TRBD1 aligns across 7 bases. Germline CDR1 SGHRS, CDR2 YFSETQ. The CDR3 length is 14 residues. V shed 4 bases and J 7 bases; nucleotides not matched to a gene: 5. The CDR3 is CASSPGTENSPLHF. CDR3 sequence (DNA): TGCGCCAGCAGCCCCGGGACAGAGAATTCACCCCTCCACTTT.

The rearrangement joins TRBV7-3 to TRBJ1-1, with D possibly being TRBD1 (5 bases). The CDR3 runs to 13 residues. In germline, CDR1 is SGHTA, CDR2 FQGTGA. V lost 2 bases and J 6 bases, leaving 10 bases between the germline ends. For the CDR3, the DNA is TGTGCCAGCAGCTTATATGCAGGGTCTGAAGCTTTCTTT. It translates to CASSLYAGSEAFF. Full variable domain (missing parts from reference TRBV7-3 and TRBJ1-1): GAGVSQTPSNKVTEKGKYVELRCDPISGHTALYWYRQSLGQGPEFLIYFQGTGAADDSGLPNDRFFAVRPEGSVSTLKIQRTERGDSAVYLCASSLYAGSEAFFGQGTRLTVV.

This clonotype has more than one count but fewer than ten. The chain carries TRBV27 and TRBJ1-5, with D possibly matching TRBD1 (5 bases). Germline CDR1 reads MNHEY; CDR2 reads SMNVEV (reference sequence). The CDR3 length is 14 residues. Trimming left V 8 bases short and J 0 bases short, with 11 bases between. As DNA, the CDR3 is TGTGCCAGCGGGGAGGGGTATAGCAATCAGCCCCAGCATTTT. Residues: CASGEGYSNQPQHF.

This clonotype was seen once. J is TRBJ1-5 and V is TRBV7-9, with a weak D call TRBD1 (5 bases). V was shortened by 5 bases and J by 1 base, with 9 bases between the two germline ends. The CDR3 consists of 14 residues. Germline lookup yields CDR1 SEHNR and CDR2 FQNEAQ (reference sequence). CDR3 sequence (DNA): TGTGCCAGCAGCCCGGGACGGAGCAATCAGCCCCAGCATTTT. It yields the protein CASSPGRSNQPQHF.